The rows below give T cell receptor beta chains drawn from one sample of a study of chemoradiotherapy in HPV16-positive cancers. The assay was immunoSEQ multiplex PCR, and TCRdb's table has in-frame clones only and misses some. The sample has about 33,000 clones; more than 85% are singletons. The sequencing used blood, collected from a patient who underwent chemoradiotherapy. These receptors were obtained from a human donor with HPV-associated anogenital cancer. Both conserved end residues are part of each CDR3. Each record gives: CDR3 protein, CDR3 DNA, V gene, D gene, J gene, clone size. A D gene is named only where the DNA matches it firmly. Size is omitted from some rows. Given values are once, few, many or a class for expanded clones.

cdr3_aa: CAGQGRQETQYF
cdr3_nt: TGTGCCGGACAGGGTCGGCAAGAGACCCAGTACTTC
v_call: TRBV7-8
d_call: TRBD1
j_call: TRBJ2-5
clone_size: .

cdr3_aa: CASSLGAGMGEKLFF
cdr3_nt: TGTGCCAGCAGCTTAGGAGCGGGGATGGGCGAAAAACTGTTTTTT
v_call: TRBV11-2
d_call: .
j_call: TRBJ1-4
clone_size: .

cdr3_aa: CASSPRTGFAYEQYF
cdr3_nt: TGCGCCAGCAGCCCTCGGACAGGTTTTGCCTACGAGCAGTACTTC
v_call: TRBV5-1
d_call: TRBD1
j_call: TRBJ2-7
clone_size: .

cdr3_aa: CSLRVVGGYTF
cdr3_nt: TGCAGTCTTAGGGTTGTGGGTGGCTACACCTTC
v_call: TRBV20-1
d_call: .
j_call: TRBJ1-2
clone_size: .

cdr3_aa: CAIKYREDTEAFF
cdr3_nt: TGTGCCATCAAATACAGGGAGGACACTGAAGCTTTCTTT
v_call: TRBV10-3
d_call: .
j_call: TRBJ1-1
clone_size: once

cdr3_aa: CASSSTPNYPTAFF
cdr3_nt: TGTGCCAGCAGCTCGACCCCGAACTACCCAACCGCTTTCTTT
v_call: TRBV7-3
d_call: .
j_call: TRBJ1-1
clone_size: .

cdr3_aa: CASSTTGGYTF
cdr3_nt: TGTGCCAGTAGTACTACAGGGGGCTACACCTTC
v_call: TRBV19
d_call: .
j_call: TRBJ1-2
clone_size: .

cdr3_aa: CASSAWTGRNTIYF
cdr3_nt: TGTGCCAGCAGTGCCTGGACAGGGCGAAACACCATATATTTT
v_call: TRBV28
d_call: TRBD1
j_call: TRBJ1-3
clone_size: .

cdr3_aa: CASPPVGGGSVEQYF
cdr3_nt: TGTGCCAGCCCCCCGGTCGGGGGCGGTTCGGTCGAGCAGTACTTC
v_call: TRBV6-4
d_call: .
j_call: TRBJ2-7
clone_size: .

cdr3_aa: CASSRSGTFEAFF
cdr3_nt: TGTGCCAGTAGTCGGTCCGGCACATTTGAAGCTTTCTTT
v_call: TRBV19
d_call: .
j_call: TRBJ1-1
clone_size: .

cdr3_aa: CASREKDRGRGRGNTEAFF
cdr3_nt: TGCGCCAGCAGGGAAAAAGACAGGGGGCGTGGGCGAGGGAACACTGAAGCTTTCTTT
v_call: TRBV5-1
d_call: TRBD1
j_call: TRBJ1-1
clone_size: .

cdr3_aa: CASSPSWGTNTEAFF
cdr3_nt: TGTGCCAGCAGCCCCTCGTGGGGGACGAACACTGAAGCTTTCTTT
v_call: TRBV7-9
d_call: .
j_call: TRBJ1-1
clone_size: once

cdr3_aa: CAARDDLNYGYTF
cdr3_nt: TGTGCCGCCCGCGACGATCTTAACTATGGCTACACCTTC
v_call: TRBV10-3
d_call: .
j_call: TRBJ1-2
clone_size: .

cdr3_aa: CASKTRGRETEAFF
cdr3_nt: TGTGCCAGCAAGACAAGGGGCCGAGAGACTGAAGCTTTCTTT
v_call: TRBV27
d_call: .
j_call: TRBJ1-1
clone_size: .

cdr3_aa: CASSLVGGSHQPQHF
cdr3_nt: TGTGCCAGCAGCTTAGTAGGAGGGTCTCATCAGCCCCAGCATTTT
v_call: TRBV7-8
d_call: .
j_call: TRBJ1-5
clone_size: .

cdr3_aa: CASSYSRTANTEAFF
cdr3_nt: TGTGCCAGCAGTTACTCCCGGACGGCGAACACTGAAGCTTTCTTT
v_call: TRBV6-5
d_call: .
j_call: TRBJ1-1
clone_size: .

cdr3_aa: CASRDTGEWGEQYF
cdr3_nt: TGTGCCAGCAGAGACACCGGTGAGTGGGGGGAGCAGTACTTC
v_call: TRBV6-5
d_call: .
j_call: TRBJ2-7
clone_size: once

cdr3_aa: CASSHPGEGEMNTEAFF
cdr3_nt: TGTGCCAGCAGCCATCCTGGAGAGGGGGAAATGAACACTGAAGCTTTCTTT
v_call: TRBV7-8
d_call: .
j_call: TRBJ1-1
clone_size: .

cdr3_aa: CASSVDGGSNQPQHF
cdr3_nt: TGTGCCAGCAGTGTTGACGGGGGTAGCAATCAGCCCCAGCATTTT
v_call: TRBV6-1
d_call: .
j_call: TRBJ1-5
clone_size: .

cdr3_aa: CASSILNQPQHF
cdr3_nt: TGTGCCAGTAGTATCCTGAATCAGCCCCAGCATTTT
v_call: TRBV19
d_call: .
j_call: TRBJ1-5
clone_size: .

cdr3_aa: CASGPGLDTDTQYF
cdr3_nt: TGTGCCAGCGGGCCCGGACTAGACACAGATACGCAGTATTTT
v_call: TRBV2
d_call: TRBD2
j_call: TRBJ2-3
clone_size: .

cdr3_aa: CSVEGGQNTEAFF
cdr3_nt: TGCAGCGTTGAAGGGGGACAGAACACTGAAGCTTTCTTT
v_call: TRBV29-1
d_call: .
j_call: TRBJ1-1
clone_size: .

cdr3_aa: CASSLPGTGAYEQYF
cdr3_nt: TGTGCCAGCAGTCTTCCCGGGACAGGGGCCTACGAGCAGTACTTC
v_call: TRBV25-1
d_call: TRBD1
j_call: TRBJ2-7
clone_size: .

cdr3_aa: CASSPALGPDTQYF
cdr3_nt: TGTGCCAGCAGCCCCGCGTTGGGGCCAGATACGCAGTATTTT
v_call: TRBV7-2
d_call: .
j_call: TRBJ2-3
clone_size: .

cdr3_aa: CASSSGQGADTQYF
cdr3_nt: TGTGCCAGCAGTTCGGGACAGGGGGCAGATACGCAGTATTTT
v_call: TRBV6-6
d_call: TRBD1
j_call: TRBJ2-3
clone_size: once

cdr3_aa: CASSGGGREKLFF
cdr3_nt: TGTGCCAGCAGTGGAGGGGGCCGTGAAAAACTGTTTTTT
v_call: TRBV2
d_call: TRBD1
j_call: TRBJ1-4
clone_size: .

cdr3_aa: CASSLEGQYEQYF
cdr3_nt: TGTGCCAGCAGCCTAGAGGGACAATACGAGCAGTACTTC
v_call: TRBV7-9
d_call: .
j_call: TRBJ2-7
clone_size: .

cdr3_aa: CASSAGSYEQYF
cdr3_nt: TGTGCCAGCAGTGCCGGTTCCTACGAGCAGTACTTC
v_call: TRBV6-5
d_call: .
j_call: TRBJ2-7
clone_size: .